The following is a TCR beta chain sequence with its context. Antigen: not known. The junction does not match germline at one end; this may be a read error. This sample is part of a study of cytomegalovirus exposure and HLA in healthy donors. The PCR ran on 60 Vbeta and 13 Jbeta primers. Produced via immunoSEQ multiplex PCR; TCRdb's table is partial and in-frame only. This table has about 110,000 clones, approximately 83% appearing once. Germline CDR1 and CDR2: KGHSH and LQKENI. The CDR3 totals 13 residues. Study-wide points: The classifier reportedly diagnosed cytomegalovirus status with high specificity and sensitivity.

The sequenced material came from PBMCs. This receptor was taken from a man aged 40-55 years in good health and CMV-seronegative. The chain joins TRBV18 to TRBJ2-7; D is uncertain. CDR3 sequence: CASSPPSSYEQYF. In nucleotides, the CDR3 is TGTGCCAGCTCGCCACCCTCCTCCTACGAGCAGTACTTC.